Detailed here is one T cell receptor (beta chain). V dropped 4 bases and J dropped 5 bases, with 14 bases sitting between them. CDR1 SEHNR and CDR2 FQNEAQ come from the germline V gene (reference sequence). CDR3 length: 14 residues. These data are taken from a study of molecular identifiers for immune sequencing clone quantification. TCRdb passed the PCR reads through MiXCR, listing each CDR3 protein once. Of about 67,000 distinct CDR3 sequences listed, 15% to 20% are singletons. The sequenced sample consisted of naive CD8+ T cells from blood, with Jurkat cell RNA spiked in. Noted subset: FACS-sorted CD8+CD4-CCR7+CD45RA+ naive T cells. V usage is TRBV7-9 and J usage is TRBJ1-1, with TRBD1 as a possible D gene (6 bases). This receptor was identified in a human donor in good health. Some libraries in this study had Jurkat cell RNA spiked in. The CDR3: CASSSIPGVTEAFF. Written as DNA, the CDR3 is TGTGCCAGCAGCTCTATCCCAGGGGTTACTGAAGCTTTCTTT.